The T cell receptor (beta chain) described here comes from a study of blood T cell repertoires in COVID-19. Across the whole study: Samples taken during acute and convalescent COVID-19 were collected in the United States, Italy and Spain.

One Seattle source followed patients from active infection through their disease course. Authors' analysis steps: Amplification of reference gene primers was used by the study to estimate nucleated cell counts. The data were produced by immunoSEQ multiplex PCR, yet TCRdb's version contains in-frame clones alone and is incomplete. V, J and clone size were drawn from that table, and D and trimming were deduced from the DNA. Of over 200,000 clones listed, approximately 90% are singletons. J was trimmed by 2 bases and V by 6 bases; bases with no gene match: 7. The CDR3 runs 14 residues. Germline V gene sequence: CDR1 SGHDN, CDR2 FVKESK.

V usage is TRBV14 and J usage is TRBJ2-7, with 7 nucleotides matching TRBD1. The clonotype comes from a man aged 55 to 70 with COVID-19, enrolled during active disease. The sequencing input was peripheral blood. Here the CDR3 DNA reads TGTGCCAGCAGTACGACAGGGAGAGCCTACGAGCAGTACTTC. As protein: CASSTTGRAYEQYF.